A selection of T cell receptor beta chains follows, all from one sample in a study of blood T cell repertoires in COVID-19. Measured with immunoSEQ multiplex PCR; TCRdb has only the in-frame clones, and not every one. The sample includes about 33,000 clones, more than 70% of them seen just once. Material: peripheral blood. Receptors originate from a human donor in a cohort sampled during active COVID-19. Each CDR3 is given with its conserved first and last residue. D genes are given only for firm matches. Size tells how often a clone was seen (once, few, many) or the class of an expanded clone, and some rows leave it out.

clone_size: .; j_call: TRBJ2-7; d_call: .; v_call: TRBV30; cdr3_length: 10; cdr3_nt: TGTGCCTGGAGCGGTTACGAGCAGTACTTC; cdr3_aa: CAWSGYEQYF
clone_size: .; j_call: TRBJ2-1; d_call: TRBD1; v_call: TRBV18; cdr3_length: 14; cdr3_nt: TGTGCCAGCTTAACAGGGGGCTGGTACAATGAGCAGTTCTTC; cdr3_aa: CASLTGGWYNEQFF
clone_size: once; j_call: TRBJ2-2; d_call: .; v_call: TRBV9; cdr3_length: 15; cdr3_nt: TGTGCCAGCAGCGGTCCCTCCGGAGGGCCCGGGGAGCTGTTTTTT; cdr3_aa: CASSGPSGGPGELFF
clone_size: .; j_call: TRBJ1-1; d_call: TRBD1; v_call: TRBV2; cdr3_length: 13; cdr3_nt: TGTGCCAGCAGTGAAACAGGGGAGACTGAAGCTTTCTTT; cdr3_aa: CASSETGETEAFF
clone_size: .; j_call: TRBJ2-7; d_call: TRBD1; v_call: TRBV27; cdr3_length: 15; cdr3_nt: TGTGCCAGCAGTTTAACGCGACAGGGGGCTTACGAGCAGTACTTC; cdr3_aa: CASSLTRQGAYEQYF
clone_size: .; j_call: TRBJ2-3; d_call: .; v_call: TRBV5-1; cdr3_length: 15; cdr3_nt: TGCGCCAGCTCCGGGGAGGGGGGCCTGCCAGATACGCAGTATTTT; cdr3_aa: CASSGEGGLPDTQYF
clone_size: .; j_call: TRBJ2-5; d_call: .; v_call: TRBV7-2; cdr3_length: 13; cdr3_nt: TGTGCCAGCAGGCGAGCACGCCAAGAGACCCAGTACTTC; cdr3_aa: CASRRARQETQYF
clone_size: .; j_call: TRBJ2-1; d_call: TRBD2; v_call: TRBV4-1; cdr3_length: 20; cdr3_nt: TGCGCCAGCAGCCAAGATACGGTAGCGGGGGGGCCGAGCTCCTACAATGAGCAGTTCTTC; cdr3_aa: CASSQDTVAGGPSSYNEQFF
clone_size: .; j_call: TRBJ2-2; d_call: .; v_call: TRBV10-1; cdr3_length: 16; cdr3_nt: TGCGCCAGCAAAGAGAGTAGAATCCCTGACACCGGGGAGCTGTTTTTT; cdr3_aa: CASKESRIPDTGELFF
clone_size: .; j_call: TRBJ2-7; d_call: TRBD2; v_call: TRBV6-6; cdr3_length: 14; cdr3_nt: TGTGCCAGCAGTTATTCGGGGGGTAACTACGAGCAGTACTTC; cdr3_aa: CASSYSGGNYEQYF
clone_size: .; j_call: TRBJ1-6; d_call: .; v_call: TRBV6-4; cdr3_length: 15; cdr3_nt: TGTGCCAGCAGTGACTCGGAGGCCCGGAATTCACCCCTCCACTTT; cdr3_aa: CASSDSEARNSPLHF
clone_size: .; j_call: TRBJ1-1; d_call: .; v_call: TRBV27; cdr3_length: 13; cdr3_nt: TGTGCCAGCAAGAAGGGTGCGGGCACTGAAGCTTTCTTT; cdr3_aa: CASKKGAGTEAFF
clone_size: .; j_call: TRBJ1-2; d_call: .; v_call: TRBV15; cdr3_length: 15; cdr3_nt: TGTGCCACCCGGGATCGGCTAGCTTTAAACTATGGCTACACCTTC; cdr3_aa: CATRDRLALNYGYTF
clone_size: .; j_call: TRBJ2-7; d_call: .; v_call: TRBV5-8; cdr3_length: 14; cdr3_nt: TGTGCCAGCACCCCTGCGTCAGGGGCCTACGAGCAGTACTTC; cdr3_aa: CASTPASGAYEQYF
clone_size: .; j_call: TRBJ1-1; d_call: TRBD1; v_call: TRBV6-5; cdr3_length: 14; cdr3_nt: TGTGCCAGCATCCCCAGGGGGTGGAACACTGAAGCTTTCTTT; cdr3_aa: CASIPRGWNTEAFF
clone_size: .; j_call: TRBJ2-3; d_call: TRBD2; v_call: TRBV7-3; cdr3_length: 15; cdr3_nt: TGTGCCAGCAGCTTAGAAGCGGGGGGTCCAGATACGCAGTATTTT; cdr3_aa: CASSLEAGGPDTQYF
clone_size: .; j_call: TRBJ2-2; d_call: TRBD1; v_call: TRBV11-2; cdr3_length: 15; cdr3_nt: TGTGCCAGCAGCTCCCGTCAGGGGGCCCCCGGGGAGCTGTTTTTT; cdr3_aa: CASSSRQGAPGELFF
clone_size: .; j_call: TRBJ2-2; d_call: TRBD1; v_call: TRBV19; cdr3_length: 14; cdr3_nt: TGTGCCAGTAGGGGACAGGGGGTCACCGGGGAGCTGTTTTTT; cdr3_aa: CASRGQGVTGELFF
clone_size: .; j_call: TRBJ1-1; d_call: .; v_call: TRBV6-5; cdr3_length: 12; cdr3_nt: TGTGCCAGCAGTCCCCGGGGAGCTGAAGCTTTCTTT; cdr3_aa: CASSPRGAEAFF
clone_size: .; j_call: TRBJ2-5; d_call: .; v_call: TRBV7-8; cdr3_length: 13; cdr3_nt: TGTGCCAGCAGCTTGGGAGTGAATCCGACCCAGTACTTC; cdr3_aa: CASSLGVNPTQYF
clone_size: .; j_call: TRBJ2-3; d_call: TRBD2; v_call: TRBV15; cdr3_length: 19; cdr3_nt: TGTGCCACCAGCCTCACGGGGGGAGGTAGCGGGGGGGCCACAGATACGCAGTATTTT; cdr3_aa: CATSLTGGGSGGATDTQYF
clone_size: .; j_call: TRBJ2-3; d_call: TRBD2; v_call: TRBV2; cdr3_length: 15; cdr3_nt: TGTGCCAGCAGTCTACTAGCGGGGGTCGGAGATACGCAGTATTTT; cdr3_aa: CASSLLAGVGDTQYF
clone_size: .; j_call: TRBJ1-2; d_call: TRBD1; v_call: TRBV3-1/TRBV3-2; cdr3_length: 14; cdr3_nt: TGTGCCAGCAGCCAAGCCAACAGGGGCGGCGGCTACACCTTC; cdr3_aa: CASSQANRGGGYTF
clone_size: .; j_call: TRBJ2-5; d_call: .; v_call: TRBV9; cdr3_length: 13; cdr3_nt: TGTGCCAGCAGGAGGGGGACACAAGAGACCCAGTACTTC; cdr3_aa: CASRRGTQETQYF
clone_size: .; j_call: TRBJ1-5; d_call: .; v_call: TRBV6-5; cdr3_length: 13; cdr3_nt: TGTGCCAGCAGAGAGTCAGGGAATCAGCCCCAGCATTTT; cdr3_aa: CASRESGNQPQHF
clone_size: few; j_call: TRBJ2-7; d_call: TRBD1; v_call: TRBV5-6; cdr3_length: 16; cdr3_nt: TGTGCCAGCAGCTACCTAATGGGACAGGTGATATACGAGCAGTACTTC; cdr3_aa: CASSYLMGQVIYEQYF
clone_size: .; j_call: TRBJ1-6; d_call: .; v_call: TRBV27; cdr3_length: 13; cdr3_nt: TGTGCCAGCAGTTACAGGGAGGGGTCACCCCTCCACTTT; cdr3_aa: CASSYREGSPLHF
clone_size: .; j_call: TRBJ2-1; d_call: TRBD2; v_call: TRBV7-8; cdr3_length: 13; cdr3_nt: TGTGCCAGCAGTCGCGGGGGGGCGATTGAGCAGTTCTTC; cdr3_aa: CASSRGGAIEQFF
clone_size: once; j_call: TRBJ2-7; d_call: .; v_call: TRBV27; cdr3_length: 12; cdr3_nt: TGTGCCAGCAGCCTCAGCTCCTACGAGCAGTACTTC; cdr3_aa: CASSLSSYEQYF
clone_size: .; j_call: TRBJ1-4; d_call: .; v_call: TRBV25-1; cdr3_length: 12; cdr3_nt: TGTGCCAGCAGTGAAGCGGGCTACCGGCTGTTTTTT; cdr3_aa: CASSEAGYRLFF
clone_size: .; j_call: TRBJ2-4; d_call: .; v_call: TRBV19; cdr3_length: 18; cdr3_nt: TGTGCCAGTAGTATAGATTTTCGAGGGGACGGGGGCAAAAACATTCAGTACTTC; cdr3_aa: CASSIDFRGDGGKNIQYF
clone_size: .; j_call: TRBJ1-1; d_call: .; v_call: TRBV11-2; cdr3_length: 13; cdr3_nt: TGTGCCAGCAGGGGGGGGTGGAACACTGAAGCTTTCTTT; cdr3_aa: CASRGGWNTEAFF
clone_size: .; j_call: TRBJ1-2; d_call: TRBD1; v_call: TRBV28; cdr3_length: 16; cdr3_nt: TGTGCCAGCAGCCCCCTCGCCGGGACAGGGAACTATGGCTACACCTTC; cdr3_aa: CASSPLAGTGNYGYTF
clone_size: .; j_call: TRBJ1-6; d_call: .; v_call: TRBV6-2/TRBV6-3; cdr3_length: 15; cdr3_nt: TGTGCCAGCAGTTACCTCCCAGGGGAGTTTTCACCCCTCCACTTT; cdr3_aa: CASSYLPGEFSPLHF
clone_size: .; j_call: TRBJ2-1; d_call: .; v_call: TRBV5-1; cdr3_length: 13; cdr3_nt: TGCGCCAGCAGCTTGGATATATACAATGAGCAGTTCTTC; cdr3_aa: CASSLDIYNEQFF
clone_size: .; j_call: TRBJ2-2; d_call: .; v_call: TRBV29-1; cdr3_length: 13; cdr3_nt: TGCAGCGTTGATAGCGTCAACACCGGGGAGCTGTTTTTT; cdr3_aa: CSVDSVNTGELFF
clone_size: .; j_call: TRBJ2-7; d_call: TRBD1; v_call: TRBV6-5; cdr3_length: 14; cdr3_nt: TGTGCCAGCACCGCATCAGGACAGGCCTACGAGCAGTACTTC; cdr3_aa: CASTASGQAYEQYF
clone_size: .; j_call: TRBJ1-5; d_call: .; v_call: TRBV3-1/TRBV3-2; cdr3_length: 13; cdr3_nt: TGTGCCAGCAGCGGTGGCAGCAATCAGCCCCAGCATTTT; cdr3_aa: CASSGGSNQPQHF
clone_size: .; j_call: TRBJ2-4; d_call: TRBD1; v_call: TRBV4-2; cdr3_length: 18; cdr3_nt: TGTGCCAGCAGCCAAGACGGATACAGGGGGCCGGGCAAAAACATTCAGTACTTC; cdr3_aa: CASSQDGYRGPGKNIQYF
clone_size: .; j_call: TRBJ2-1; d_call: TRBD2; v_call: TRBV7-2; cdr3_length: 16; cdr3_nt: TGTGCCAGCAGCCGTAGGCGGGGGGGCCTATACAATGAGCAGTTCTTC; cdr3_aa: CASSRRRGGLYNEQFF
clone_size: .; j_call: TRBJ2-7; d_call: TRBD1; v_call: TRBV18; cdr3_length: 15; cdr3_nt: TGTGCCAGCTCACATCCCGACAGGGCCCCCTACGAGCAGTACTTC; cdr3_aa: CASSHPDRAPYEQYF
clone_size: .; j_call: TRBJ1-5; d_call: .; v_call: TRBV4-1; cdr3_length: 15; cdr3_nt: TGCGCCAGCAGCCAAGATGGGGCAGGGCGACAGCCCCAGCATTTT; cdr3_aa: CASSQDGAGRQPQHF
clone_size: .; j_call: TRBJ1-5; d_call: .; v_call: TRBV2; cdr3_length: 13; cdr3_nt: TGTGCCAGCGGCGGACAGCCTAATCAGCCCCAGCATTTT; cdr3_aa: CASGGQPNQPQHF